These 11 T cell receptor beta chains were sequenced from one sample in a study of T cell responses to AZD1222 COVID-19 vaccine. Data came from immunoSEQ multiplex PCR; TCRdb stores just in-frame clones and leaves some out. Of 95,000 to 100,000 clones in the sample, less than 90% were seen once. The sequenced sample was peripheral blood, obtained on day 0 of AZD1222 vaccination. These receptors all stem from an adult in good health.

The V call is TRBV19, the J call TRBJ1-1; D remains ambiguous. Trimming took off 9 bases at V and 0 bases at J, with 11 bases between the two ends. CDR3 length: 13 residues. Germline CDR1 and CDR2: LNHDA and SQIVND (reference sequence). The CDR3 reads CASSLFMNTEAFF. CDR3 coding DNA: TGTGCCAGCTCCCTTTTCATGAACACTGAAGCTTTCTTT. The full variable domain, in which reference TRBV19 and TRBJ1-1 provide the parts outside the CDR3, is DGGITQSPKYLFRKEGQNVTLSCEQNLNHDAMYWYRQDPGQGLRLIYYSQIVNDFQKGDIAEGYSVSREKKESFPLTVTSAQKNPTAFYLCASSLFMNTEAFFGQGTRLTVV.

This chain links TRBV19 with TRBJ1-6; weak D call: TRBD1 (6 bases). CDR1 is LNHDA, CDR2 SQIVND, per germline (reference sequence). The CDR3 spans 15 residues. V shed 4 bases and J shed 6 bases, with 13 bases lying between them. The DNA of the CDR3 is TGTGCCAGTAGTACCGAACAGGGTACTAATTCACCCCTCCACTTT. This encodes CASSTEQGTNSPLHF.

The chain recombines TRBV27 with TRBJ2-7; maybe TRBD2 (5 bases). CDR1 and CDR2 from the germline V gene are MNHEY and SMNVEV (reference sequence). The CDR3 consists of 14 residues. Trimming stripped 1 base from V and 2 bases from J, with 9 bases between. Written as DNA, the CDR3 is TGTGCCAGCAGTTTATTCGGGAACGCCTACGAGCAGTACTTC. This sequence encodes CASSLFGNAYEQYF.

The chain couples TRBV30 to TRBJ1-5, with D unclear. The CDR3 runs 13 residues. The germline V and J ends were trimmed by 1 base and 1 base, with 5 bases remaining between them. Germline CDR1 reads GTSNPN; CDR2 reads SVGIG (reference sequence). The chain's CDR3 is CAWSAQSNQPQHF. The CDR3 DNA sequence: TGTGCCTGGAGTGCTCAGAGCAATCAGCCCCAGCATTTT.

The rearrangement joins TRBV5-6 to TRBJ1-3; no firm D call. This CDR3 spans 15 amino acids. Germline V lookup: CDR1 SGHDT, CDR2 YYEEEE. The V and J ends lost 4 bases and 0 bases respectively, with 11 bases between them. The CDR3 here is CASSISTSSGNTIYF. In nucleotides, the CDR3 is TGTGCCAGCAGCATCTCAACGAGCTCTGGAAACACCATATATTTT.

The genes are TRBV27 and TRBJ2-3; tentatively, D is TRBD1 (6 bases). V lost 4 bases and J 7 bases, leaving 9 bases between the germline ends. Germline CDR1 and CDR2: MNHEY and SMNVEV (reference sequence). This CDR3 spans 12 amino acids. CDR3 sequence: CASSWQGHTQYF. The DNA of the CDR3 is TGTGCCAGCAGTTGGCAGGGGCATACGCAGTATTTT.

V is TRBV19 and J is TRBJ2-1; tentatively, D is TRBD2 (5 bases). The CDR3 is made up of 14 amino acids. Germline-derived CDR1 and CDR2 are LNHDA and SQIVND (reference sequence). V was shortened by 3 bases and J by 3 bases, with 9 bases between the two germline ends. The CDR3 sequence is CASSIGDFYNEQFF. In DNA form, the CDR3 reads TGTGCCAGTAGTATCGGGGATTTCTACAATGAGCAGTTCTTC.

The rearrangement links TRBV5-8 to TRBJ1-2, with D uncertain. Germline V gene sequence: CDR1 SGHTS, CDR2 YDEGEE. This CDR3 is 15 amino acids long. V lost 0 bases and J lost 3, with 12 bases in between. The CDR3 sequence: CASSLVFVRDYGYTF. CDR3 DNA sequence: TGTGCCAGCAGCTTGGTATTCGTGAGGGACTATGGCTACACCTTC.

V is TRBV7-8 and J is TRBJ2-3, with 7 bases aligning to TRBD2. CDR1 is SGHVS and CDR2 is FQNEAQ in the germline V gene. The junction had 13 bases not matched to a gene; V was cut back by 0 bases and J by 4 bases. This CDR3 contains 18 residues. Written as DNA, the CDR3 is TGTGCCAGCAGCTTAGCGGGACTTTCTAGCGGCGATTCAGATACGCAGTATTTT. It codes for CASSLAGLSSGDSDTQYF. Full variable domain (rest looked up from reference TRBV7-8 and TRBJ2-3): GAGVSQSPRYKVAKRGQDVALRCDPISGHVSLFWYQQALGQGPEFLTYFQNEAQLDKSGLPSDRFFAERPEGSVSTLKIQRTQQEDSAVYLCASSLAGLSSGDSDTQYFGPGTRLTVL.

CDR3 protein: CASSYDQNYGYTF. CDR3 sequence (DNA): TGTGCCAGCAGCTATGACCAGAACTATGGCTACACCTTC. The chain has TRBV9 and TRBJ1-2; D call uncertain. V was cut by 4 bases and J by 2 bases, with 9 bases left in between. The CDR3 extends over 13 amino acids. CDR1 and CDR2 (germline): SGDLS, YYNGEE.

This chain joins TRBV19 and TRBJ2-7, with 7 positions matching TRBD2. This CDR3 region has 16 residues. V was clipped by 0 bases and J by 4 bases; unmatched bases: 9. CDR1 and CDR2 from the germline V gene are LNHDA and SQIVND (reference sequence). CDR3 protein: CASSIEVAGVGYEQYF. The CDR3 region has the DNA TGTGCCAGTAGTATAGAAGTGGCGGGAGTCGGGTACGAGCAGTACTTC. Full variable domain (outside the CDR3, taken from reference TRBV19 and TRBJ2-7): DGGITQSPKYLFRKEGQNVTLSCEQNLNHDAMYWYRQDPGQGLRLIYYSQIVNDFQKGDIAEGYSVSREKKESFPLTVTSAQKNPTAFYLCASSIEVAGVGYEQYFGPGTRLTVT.